This T cell receptor beta chain is from a study of blood T cell repertoires in COVID-19 (dated by TCRdb to the early 2020s). Concerning the study at large: Samples covering the acute and convalescent phases of COVID-19 were provided by collaborators in the United States, Italy and Spain. The material from the prospective study consisted of cDNA or gDNA derived from T cells, B-cell-depleted T cells, or PBMCs. Subjects who had been exposed to COVID-19, were actively infected with it, or had recovered from it provided the deeply sampled blood TCRbeta repertoires that made up the dataset. A freely available public database, intended as a resource for researchers studying the immune response to SARS-CoV-2, is where the repertoires were released. The samples were drawn from the first 160 participants of the ongoing ImmuneRACE study and from 1,254 subjects provided by 6 global collaborators. A de-identified subject ID, COVID-19 status, age in years and sex were almost always included in the sample metadata. Where available, HLA class I and class II types were taken from metadata supplied by the sample provider and were not determined by assay-based typing.

Whole blood was collected in K2EDTA tubes by collaborating institutions according to the institutions' own protocols. For TCRbeta analysis, collaborators shipped samples in one of three forms: frozen whole blood, isolated PBMCs, or DNA extracted from either of those sample types. The germline V gene gives CDR1 as SGHRS and CDR2 as YFSETQ. Trimming costs V 0 bases and J 0 bases, and their ends lie 12 bases apart. The CDR3 measures 16 amino acids from cysteine to phenylalanine. Left in the record is the CDR3 DNA by itself, 48 bases read in frame from the first base. TCRbeta CDR3 regions were amplified from genomic DNA using the immunoSEQ Assay, a bias-controlled multiplex PCR. In the paper's pipeline: Nucleated cell counts per sample were estimated from amplification of reference gene primers within the assay. To quantify the absolute abundance of each unique TCRbeta CDR3 rearrangement, sequence reads were collapsed and filtered. For each sample, productive Simpson clonality was calculated as the square root of Simpson's diversity index over productive rearrangements. The source is immuneACCESS, and TCRdb retained only in-frame sequences with V and J called. Part of the clones is not carried over; for the studies checked, unresolved V genes explain less than half of this, and the remainder is unexplained. That table gives V, J and clone size, and the DNA gave D and trimming. The sample table shows about 380,000 clones, and more than 80% are seen once. The ten largest clones represent 1% to 1.5% of the sample.

Findings and caveats that apply to the study as a whole: The amount of clinical and demographic metadata varied by source and participant and was provided uncurated.

This clone appeared a few times. Which antigen it targets is not known. Per-base quality was not reported, and no clone a single base away is much larger than it. The rearranged segments are TRBV5-1 and TRBJ1-1; TRBD1 could be the D gene, as 5 bases match. Sequences were obtained from peripheral blood. The receptor was derived from a man aged 35 to 55 with acute or convalescent COVID-19. The nucleotides read TGCGCCAGCAGCTTGGGGCAGGGCCCCCTGAACACTGAAGCTTTCTTT. This sequence encodes CASSLGQGPLNTEAFF.